This T cell receptor (beta chain) is drawn from a study of shared clonotypes between healthy human individuals. For the study at large: Aged 18 to 49, the donors were two women and a few men. The plates for each donor numbered three CD4 naive, three CD4 memory, two CD8 naive and one CD8 memory. Study-level results: When compared with the clonotypes that were shared by all four sorted-subset donors, the non-shared clonotypes turned out to have lower generation probabilities. Generally, naive subsets came out with larger estimated richness than memory subsets.

Some clones are missing from TCRdb's copy, which holds only in-frame ones; the method was immunoSEQ multiplex PCR. This table has about 580,000 clones, roughly 98% appearing once. Of note for this clone: Its specificity is not known.

It was CD45RO-negative cells, positively selected for CCR7, that made up naive CD8 cells, with terminally differentiated effector memory CD45RA+ cells excluded. Input material: naive CD8+ T cells sorted from blood. This clonotype was sampled from a man under 40 in good health.

The CDR3 region has the DNA TGTGCCAGCAGCTTAGACCTTTACGAGCAGTACTTC. Its translation: CASSLDLYEQYF. This chain links TRBV7-2 with TRBJ2-7; no definite D call. The CDR3 sequence is 12 residues long. Germline values: CDR1 SGHTA, CDR2 FQGNSA. Trimming cost V 1 base and J 4 bases, with 5 bases left between them.